This record covers a single T cell receptor beta chain. The antigen is not known. The germline CDR1 and CDR2 sequences are SGHVS and FNYEAQ. The CDR3 sequence is 13 residues long. This sample is drawn from a study of cytomegalovirus exposure and HLA in healthy donors. Study results and limitations: Sequencing probably produced one cluster of sequence variants that were highly shared. CMV antigen specificity of a few CMV-associated chains was confirmed in vitro.

PCR used 60 Vbeta primers and 13 Jbeta primers. Generated by immunoSEQ multiplex PCR, the TCRdb table keeps only in-frame clones and is missing some. This table has some 160,000 clones, around 77% appearing once. The sequence was collected from a man aged 55 to 70 in good health and CMV-seronegative. Sequenced material: PBMCs. The chain couples TRBV7-6 to TRBJ2-3; D is uncertain. Gene TRBJ1-5 matches the end of the DNA better, so the J call may be wrong. The CDR3 DNA sequence: TGTGCCAGCAGCTTAGCGATCACAGATACGCAGCATTTT. Protein sequence: CASSLAITDTQHF.